This TCR beta chain was recorded in a study of cytotoxic CD8 clonotypes in ibrutinib-treated CLL. Whole-study findings and limits: Patients had baseline clonality above age-matched healthy donors, and this clonality moved with circulating CD8+ T-cell counts. Upon ibrutinib response clonality rose, and upon progression it fell back toward baseline. Public clonotypes, found uncommonly, either contracted or stayed stable on treatment.

Sequencing was performed with immunoSEQ multiplex PCR; in TCRdb, only in-frame clones are kept and a portion is missing. The table has about 97,000 clones, approximately 80% seen once. The CDR3 loop spans 16 amino acids. V was shortened by 4 bases and J by 4 bases, with 22 bases between the two germline ends. The germline V gene has CDR1 SQVTM and CDR2 ANQGSEA. This clone was counted many times. Its antigen remains unknown. The V call is TRBV29-1, the J call TRBJ1-2; tentatively, D is TRBD1 (6 bases). Here the sequenced sample was PBMCs, taken after 24 months of ibrutinib treatment. The clonotype originates from a human donor with chronic lymphocytic leukemia. The CDR3 is CSVGSSIGGPGYGYTF. Here the CDR3 DNA reads TGCAGCGTTGGGTCCTCAATAGGGGGGCCGGGCTATGGCTACACCTTC.